Sequencing of this T cell receptor (beta chain) was carried out in a study of response to subunit inactivated influenza vaccine. TCRdb reanalysed the RT-PCR reads using MiXCR and keeps one entry per CDR3 protein. The table has hundreds of thousands of distinct CDR3 sequences, 6.5% to 8% seen once. To note about this clonotype: Its antigen is undetermined. Mismatch with germline at one junction end may stem from a read error.

Points from the study as a whole: It was suggested by the authors that few new T cells are recruited by each seasonal influenza vaccination.

This CDR3 is built from 15 residues. Per germline, CDR1 MNHEY and CDR2 SVGAGI. The V call is TRBV6-5, the J call TRBJ2-3; a weak D match, TRBD2 (5 bases). Sequenced material: PBMCs from blood, taken around 2 years after vaccination. This TCR derives from a man aged 50 to 75 who received an inactivated influenza vaccine. DNA of the CDR3: TGTGCCAGCAGTCACTCGTGGACTGGCACAGATACGCAGTATTTT. It codes for CASSHSWTGTDTQYF.